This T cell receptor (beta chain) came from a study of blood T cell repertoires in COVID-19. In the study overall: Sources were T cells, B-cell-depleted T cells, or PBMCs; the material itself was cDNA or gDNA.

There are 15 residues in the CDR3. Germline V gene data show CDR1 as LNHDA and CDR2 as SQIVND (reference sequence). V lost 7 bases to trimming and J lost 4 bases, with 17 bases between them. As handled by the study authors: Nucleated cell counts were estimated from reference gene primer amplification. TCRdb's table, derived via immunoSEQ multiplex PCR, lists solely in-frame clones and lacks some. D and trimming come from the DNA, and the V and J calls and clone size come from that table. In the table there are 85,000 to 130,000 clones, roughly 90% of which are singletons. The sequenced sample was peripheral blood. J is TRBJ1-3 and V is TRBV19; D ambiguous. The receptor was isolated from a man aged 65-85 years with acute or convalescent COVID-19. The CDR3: CASKISRPIGNTIYF. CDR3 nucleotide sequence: TGTGCCAGTAAAATCAGCAGGCCAATCGGAAACACCATATATTTT.